A single sample gave rise to the 27 T cell receptor beta chains below, sequenced in a study of cytomegalovirus exposure and HLA in healthy donors. Primers for the PCR totalled 60 Vbeta and 13 Jbeta. The method was immunoSEQ multiplex PCR; TCRdb's version includes in-frame clones alone and lacks a portion of them. The sample shows 150,000 to 200,000 clones, around 81% of them seen only once. Material: PBMCs. The receptors derive from a woman younger than 35 in good health and CMV-seropositive.

J is TRBJ2-7 and V is TRBV5-1; a possible D gene is TRBD2 (5 bases). Between the trimmed V and J ends, which lost 4 bases and 0 bases, there was a span of 11 bases. Germline V CDR1 and CDR2: SGHRS, YFSETQ. There are 14 residues in the CDR3. CDR3 nucleotide sequence: TGCGCCAGCAGCCCTCGAGGGAACTCCTACGAGCAGTACTTC. Translating gives CASSPRGNSYEQYF.

The table lists this clone with a few counts. This chain connects TRBV6-1 to TRBJ2-3; 10 bases fit TRBD2. The length of the CDR3 is 15 residues. J lost 5 bases, V lost 6 bases, and 8 bases had no gene match. Germline V lookup: CDR1 MNHNS, CDR2 SASEGT. This chain's CDR3 is CASRESGGAGDTQYF. The CDR3 DNA is TGTGCCAGCAGGGAAAGCGGGGGGGCAGGAGATACGCAGTATTTT.

The V and J genes are TRBV30 and TRBJ1-4; TRBD1 is a possible D gene (6 bases). In germline, CDR1 is GTSNPN, CDR2 SVGIG (reference sequence). Trimming stripped 4 bases from V and 8 bases from J, with 11 bases between. The CDR3 loop spans 12 amino acids. The CDR3 loop is CAWTGAGEKLFF. The DNA of the CDR3 is TGTGCCTGGACAGGGGCGGGCGAAAAACTGTTTTTT. The full variable domain, rest sourced from reference TRBV30 and TRBJ1-4, is SQTIHQWPATLVQPVGSPLSLECTVEGTSNPNLYWYRQAAGRGLQLLFYSVGIGQISSEVPQNLSASRPQDRQFILSSKKLLLSDSGFYLCAWTGAGEKLFFGSGTQLSVL.

This chain connects TRBV7-8 to TRBJ2-3; 7 bases are shared with TRBD1. The ends lost 7 bases at V and 0 bases at J; junction bases unmatched: 4. The CDR3 is 14 residues long. The germline V gene encodes CDR1 SGHVS and CDR2 FQNEAQ. The CDR3 DNA follows: TGTGCCAGCAAAGTGGACAGGAGCACAGATACGCAGTATTTT. Translated, it gives CASKVDRSTDTQYF.

The chain carries TRBV7-9 and TRBJ1-4, with 10 bases identical to TRBD1. V shed 5 bases and J 6 bases; nucleotides not matched to a gene: 6. In germline, CDR1 is SEHNR, CDR2 FQNEAQ (reference sequence). This CDR3 comprises 15 residues. Here the CDR3 DNA reads TGTGCCAGCAGCCCGGGACAGGGGTTTGATGAAAAACTGTTTTTT. It is translated as CASSPGQGFDEKLFF. The full variable domain, in which reference TRBV7-9 and TRBJ1-4 provide the parts outside the CDR3, is DTGVSQNPRHKITKRGQNVTFRCDPISEHNRLYWYRQTLGQGPEFLTYFQNEAQLEKSRLLSDRFSAERPKGSFSTLEIQRTEQGDSAMYLCASSPGQGFDEKLFFGSGTQLSVL.

V is TRBV19 and J is TRBJ1-4; D remains unclear. This CDR3 comprises 15 residues. CDR1 LNHDA and CDR2 SQIVND come from the germline V gene (reference sequence). The ends were cut back, 4 bases at V and 5 bases at J, with 14 bases in the middle. In nucleotides, the CDR3 is TGTGCCAGTAGTACCCCCGGGGTGGGGAATGAAAAACTGTTTTTT. It is translated as CASSTPGVGNEKLFF.

The chain links TRBV27 to TRBJ2-1, with 8 bases lining up with TRBD2. The CDR3 consists of 16 residues. Germline trimming cut 5 bases from V and 5 bases from J; bases unmatched to any gene: 11. Germline CDR1 reads MNHEY; CDR2 reads SMNVEV (reference sequence). The CDR3 nucleotides are TGTGCCAGCAGTCTCACAATAGCGGGGTTTAACAATGAGCAGTTCTTC. Translation gives CASSLTIAGFNNEQFF.

The table lists this clone with a count of one. The chain couples TRBV7-2 to TRBJ2-1; a weak D match, TRBD1 (5 bases). V lost 5 bases to trimming and J lost 9 bases, with 11 bases between them. Germline V lookup: CDR1 SGHTA, CDR2 FQGNSA. The CDR3 length is 12 residues. This chain's CDR3 is CASSLAGREQFF. DNA for the CDR3: TGTGCCAGCAGCCTCGCAGGGCGTGAGCAGTTCTTC.

The chain links TRBV27 to TRBJ2-5, with D uncertain. CDR1 and CDR2 from the germline V gene are MNHEY and SMNVEV (reference sequence). The CDR3 is 15 residues long. V was shortened by 5 bases and J by 2 bases, with 15 bases between the two germline ends. This chain's CDR3 is CASSASSDYQETQYF. The CDR3 coding sequence is TGTGCCAGCAGTGCAAGCTCCGATTATCAAGAGACCCAGTACTTC.

The chain combines TRBV6-5 with TRBJ2-7; 9 positions match TRBD1. Losses at the gene ends were 4 bases for V and 2 bases for J; bases not matched to a gene: 6. The CDR3 totals 15 residues. Germline V gene data show CDR1 as MNHEY and CDR2 as SVGAGI. DNA for the CDR3: TGTGCCAGCAGTTGCCCGGGACAGGGAACCTACGAGCAGTACTTC. It is translated as CASSCPGQGTYEQYF.

This sequence joins TRBV27 and TRBJ1-6; tentatively, D is TRBD1 (5 bases). V was shortened by 6 bases and J by 3 bases, with 21 bases between the two germline ends. Germline lookup yields CDR1 MNHEY and CDR2 SMNVEV (reference sequence). The CDR3 loop spans 18 amino acids. The CDR3 DNA reads TGTGCCAGCAGCCGGGCCAGGGCAGGTGGCTTCTATAATTCACCCCTCCACTTT. This translates into CASSRARAGGFYNSPLHF.

The chain recombines TRBV6-5 with TRBJ2-1, with a weak D call TRBD2 (6 bases). Looked up from germline, CDR1 is MNHEY and CDR2 is SVGAGI. The CDR3 sequence is 16 residues long. Trimming removed 2 bases at V and 4 bases at J, with 15 bases between. CDR3 nucleotide sequence: TGTGCCAGCAGTTACAGTCCTCCACTAGCTTACAATGAGCAGTTCTTC. Residues: CASSYSPPLAYNEQFF.

V is TRBV7-9 and J is TRBJ1-1; D not certain. V was shortened by 5 bases and J by 0 bases, with 10 bases between the two germline ends. There are 14 residues in the CDR3. Germline V gene data show CDR1 as SEHNR and CDR2 as FQNEAQ (reference sequence). Here the CDR3 reads CASSVYLMNTEAFF. The CDR3 DNA follows: TGTGCCAGCAGCGTTTACTTAATGAACACTGAAGCTTTCTTT.

This rearrangement joins TRBV7-2 to TRBJ2-2; no firm D call. The CDR3 is 13 residues long. Trimming cost V 1 base and J 4 bases, with 4 bases left between them. CDR1 and CDR2 from the germline V gene are SGHTA and FQGNSA. CDR3 residues: CASSLGATGELFF. The CDR3 coding sequence is TGTGCCAGCAGCTTAGGGGCCACCGGGGAGCTGTTTTTT.

The chain combines TRBV19 with TRBJ1-6; D is ambiguous. V lost 6 bases and J lost 7, with 7 bases in between. The CDR3 runs to 12 residues. Germline lookup yields CDR1 LNHDA and CDR2 SQIVND (reference sequence). The CDR3 here is CASRYQNSPLHF. In DNA, the CDR3 is TGTGCCAGTAGATACCAGAATTCACCCCTCCACTTT.

The rearrangement links TRBV5-1 to TRBJ2-5; D remains unclear. Trimming removed 5 bases at V and 2 bases at J, with 10 bases between. The CDR3 loop spans 13 amino acids. The germline V gene encodes CDR1 SGHRS and CDR2 YFSETQ. The CDR3 nucleotides read TGCGCCAGCAGATTAGCTAGTCAAGAGACCCAGTACTTC. Its translation: CASRLASQETQYF. The full variable domain, in which reference TRBV5-1 and TRBJ2-5 provide the parts outside the CDR3, is KAGVTQTPRYLIKTRGQQVTLSCSPISGHRSVSWYQQTPGQGLQFLFEYFSETQRNKGNFPGRFSGRQFSNSRSEMNVSTLELGDSALYLCASRLASQETQYFGPGTRLLVL.

The chain employs TRBV5-6 and TRBJ2-2, with D possibly matching TRBD2 (5 bases). This CDR3 is 13 amino acids long. Trimming removed 8 bases from V and 6 bases from J, with 14 bases in between. Per germline, CDR1 SGHDT and CDR2 YYEEEE. CDR3 in DNA: TGTGCCAGGAACCTCTGGCGGGCCGGGGAGCTGTTTTTT. Amino acid sequence: CARNLWRAGELFF.

V gene TRBV27 combines with J gene TRBJ2-1, with TRBD1 identical over 11 bases. Germline V CDR1 and CDR2: MNHEY, SMNVEV (reference sequence). The length of the CDR3 is 15 residues. With 8 bases clipped from V and 9 bases from J, the junction kept 12 bases outside the gene matches. Here the CDR3 DNA reads TGTGCCAGCTTTTTTGGACAGGGGGCTTTTAGTGAGCAGTTCTTC. Protein: CASFFGQGAFSEQFF.

The V call is TRBV15, the J call TRBJ2-7; 8 bases line up with TRBD2. The CDR3 has 13 amino acids. Germline values: CDR1 LNHNV, CDR2 YYDKDF (reference sequence). Trimming at V came to 9 bases and at J to 5 bases, leaving 9 bases not matched to a gene. CDR3: CATGGGSGDEQYF. For the CDR3, the DNA is TGTGCCACGGGGGGGGGTAGCGGGGACGAGCAGTACTTC.

The chain has TRBV20-1 and TRBJ2-1; D gene ambiguous. Trimming removed 6 bases from V and 7 bases from J, with 10 bases in between. The CDR3 is 11 amino acids. Germline-derived CDR1 and CDR2 are DFQATT and SNEGSKA (reference sequence). The CDR3 reads CSAKTPNEQFF. CDR3 DNA: TGCAGTGCGAAGACACCGAATGAGCAGTTCTTC.

The chain uses TRBV11-2 and TRBJ2-3; 14 nucleotides line up with TRBD2. This CDR3 is 17 amino acids long. The ends lost 5 bases at V and 3 bases at J; junction bases unmatched: 7. The germline CDR1 and CDR2 sequences are SGHAT and FQNNGV. The CDR3 sequence: CASSTMTSGGATDTQYF. CDR3 nucleotides: TGTGCCAGCAGCACCATGACTAGCGGGGGGGCGACAGATACGCAGTATTTT.

The V gene is TRBV28, the J gene TRBJ2-7; D gene unclear. V lost 3 bases to trimming and J lost 3 bases, with 6 bases between them. The CDR3 is 12 amino acids. Per germline, CDR1 MDHEN and CDR2 SYDVKM. CDR3 region: CASSFSGYEQYF. CDR3 nucleotide sequence: TGTGCCAGCAGTTTCTCAGGCTACGAGCAGTACTTC.

The CDR3 sequence is CASSIGTSSYNEQFF. CDR3 nucleotides: TGTGCCAGTAGTATTGGTACCAGCTCCTACAATGAGCAGTTCTTC. V usage is TRBV19 and J usage is TRBJ2-1; no reliable D call. The V gene's germline CDR1 is LNHDA and CDR2 SQIVND (reference sequence). Trimming removed 3 bases at V and 0 bases at J, with 9 bases between. The CDR3 has 15 amino acids.

V is TRBV5-1 and J is TRBJ2-7; maybe TRBD2 (6 bases). The germline V and J ends were trimmed by 1 base and 7 bases, with 21 bases remaining between them. The CDR3 loop spans 16 amino acids. Germline-derived CDR1 and CDR2 are SGHRS and YFSETQ. The CDR3 DNA is TGCGCCAGCAGCTTGACAGCCTCGTCCGGGGGAGGAGAGCAGTACTTC. Amino acid sequence: CASSLTASSGGGEQYF.

The chain couples TRBV4-2 to TRBJ1-6; D is uncertain. Trimming removed 8 bases from V and 9 bases from J, with 17 bases in between. There are 14 residues in the CDR3. Germline CDR1 LGHNA, CDR2 YNFKEQ. The CDR3 protein is CASAPGLGGSPLHF. CDR3 nucleotide sequence: TGTGCCAGCGCGCCCGGGTTGGGTGGTTCACCCCTCCACTTT.

In its sample, this clone was seen once. The V gene is TRBV5-4, the J gene TRBJ1-5; no reliable D call. The CDR3 extends over 15 amino acids. The ends were cut back, 4 bases at V and 1 base at J, with 12 bases in the middle. The germline gives CDR1 SGHNT, CDR2 YYREEE (reference sequence). CDR3: CASSRGPGSNQPQHF. CDR3 coding DNA: TGTGCCAGCAGCCGTGGCCCGGGGAGCAATCAGCCCCAGCATTTT.

This sequence joins TRBV6-5 and TRBJ2-5, with D possibly TRBD1 on 5 matching bases. The J call may be wrong; the DNA end is better matched by TRBJ2-7. Germline loops: CDR1 MNHEY, CDR2 SVGAGI. The CDR3 sequence is 15 residues long. CDR3 amino acids: CASSYSGARHYEQYF. The CDR3 nucleotides read TGTGCCAGCAGTTACTCAGGGGCGAGACACTACGAGCAGTACTTC.